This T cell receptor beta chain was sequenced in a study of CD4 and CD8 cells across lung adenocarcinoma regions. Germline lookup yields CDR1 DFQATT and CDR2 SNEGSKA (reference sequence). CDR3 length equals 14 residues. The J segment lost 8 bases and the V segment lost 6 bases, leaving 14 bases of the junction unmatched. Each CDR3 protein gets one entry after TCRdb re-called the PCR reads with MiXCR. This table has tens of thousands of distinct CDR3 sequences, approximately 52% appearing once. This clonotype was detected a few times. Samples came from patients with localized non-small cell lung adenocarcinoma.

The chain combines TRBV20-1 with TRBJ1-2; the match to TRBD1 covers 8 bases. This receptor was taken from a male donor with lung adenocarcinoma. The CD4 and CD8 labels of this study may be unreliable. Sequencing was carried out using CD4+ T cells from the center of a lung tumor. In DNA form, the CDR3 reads TGCAGTGCCATCCGGGAGCAGGGGGCTCGGGGCTACACCTTC. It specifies CSAIREQGARGYTF.